This T cell receptor beta chain appears in the sequencing data of a study of CXCR3-negative and CXCR3-positive naive CD8 T cells. Through 5' RACE with UMI labels, the TRB cDNA libraries were prepared. TCRdb reworked the 5' RACE reads into one entry per CDR3 protein, no DNA. Its clone listing holds 45,000 or so distinct CDR3 sequences. The CDR3 sequence is 16 residues long. The V gene's germline CDR1 is SGHTA and CDR2 FQGNSA. The specimen was memory CD8+ T cells from blood. This clonotype was obtained from a human donor in good health. Some clones in this sample may be carry-over from other donors' samples. V gene TRBV7-2 combines with J gene TRBJ1-1. CDR3 residues: CASSSWWKEGNTEAFF.